These 8 T cell receptor beta chains came from one sample sequenced in a study of shared clonotypes between healthy human individuals. Selected positively for CCR7 and CD45RO-negative, naive CD8 cells excluded terminally differentiated effector memory CD45RA+ cells. Sequencing used immunoSEQ multiplex PCR; TCRdb keeps in-frame clones, though not all of them. This table has around 550,000 clones, approximately 96% appearing once. The sequenced material came from naive CD8+ T cells sorted from blood. The origin of the receptors is a woman aged 30 to 39 in good health.

This chain uses TRBV10-3 with TRBJ2-5; D possibly matches TRBD1 or TRBD2 (5 bases each). The CDR3 totals 15 residues. CDR1 is ENHRY, CDR2 SYGVKD, per germline. With 7 bases removed from V and 2 bases from J, the gap between germline ends came to 17 bases. This CDR3 is CAIIGYRDPQETQYF. The CDR3 DNA reads TGTGCCATCATCGGGTACCGGGACCCACAAGAGACCCAGTACTTC.

The chain couples TRBV7-9 to TRBJ1-5; no definite D call. This CDR3 has 14 residues. Trimming removed 0 bases at V and 6 bases at J, with 9 bases between. From germline, CDR1 is SEHNR and CDR2 FQNEAQ (reference sequence). Written as DNA, the CDR3 is TGTGCCAGCAGCTTAGCCGGCAGGTTTCAGCCCCAGCATTTT. This translates into CASSLAGRFQPQHF.

The chain employs TRBV7-2 and TRBJ2-7, with no clear D. From germline, CDR1 is SGHTA and CDR2 FQGNSA. The CDR3 is 14 amino acids. V was trimmed by 4 bases and J by 1 base, leaving 11 bases between them. CDR3 nucleotide sequence: TGTGCCAGCAGCTCCCAATTCGAGTCCTACGAGCAGTACTTC. Encoded protein: CASSSQFESYEQYF.

The chain has TRBV5-1 and TRBJ2-7, with TRBD1 as a possible D gene (6 bases). This CDR3 is 13 amino acids long. CDR1 is SGHRS and CDR2 is YFSETQ in the germline V gene. V was cut by 1 base and J by 6 bases, with 11 bases left in between. CDR3 amino acids: CASSLMQGSEQYF. Written as DNA, the CDR3 is TGCGCCAGCAGCTTGATGCAGGGGAGCGAGCAGTACTTC.

The genes are TRBV27 and TRBJ1-2; D is ambiguous. The CDR3 extends over 12 amino acids. Germline V CDR1 and CDR2: MNHEY, SMNVEV (reference sequence). V was pared by 8 bases and J by 4 bases, with 11 bases between. CDR3 bases: TGTGCCAGCCGGACGGGCCTCTATGGCTACACCTTC. It is translated as CASRTGLYGYTF.

The rearrangement joins TRBV4-1 to TRBJ2-7; TRBD1 matches 8 bases. The germline CDR1 and CDR2 sequences are MGHRA and YSYEKL. V trimming: 5 bases; J trimming: 0 bases; junction bases outside the gene matches: 6. The CDR3 is 15 amino acids. CDR3 nucleotide sequence: TGCGCCAGCAGCTTTACCGGGACAGGCTCCTACGAGCAGTACTTC. Protein sequence: CASSFTGTGSYEQYF.

The rearrangement joins TRBV29-1 to TRBJ2-5; D may be TRBD1 or TRBD2 (5 bases each). This CDR3 region has 14 residues. Per germline, CDR1 SQVTM and CDR2 ANQGSEA. V was shortened by 4 bases and J by 0 bases, with 12 bases between the two germline ends. CDR3 region: CSVVGASYQETQYF. CDR3 bases: TGCAGCGTTGTCGGGGCCTCGTACCAAGAGACCCAGTACTTC.

The chain couples TRBV27 to TRBJ1-5, with D possibly matching TRBD1 (6 bases). The V end was cut by 3 bases, the J end by 6 bases, with 9 bases between. CDR1 MNHEY and CDR2 SMNVEV come from the germline V gene (reference sequence). The CDR3 runs to 13 residues. The CDR3 DNA reads as TGTGCCAGCAGTTTCTCGGGGGCTCAGCCCCAGCATTTT. Residues: CASSFSGAQPQHF.